The 23 T cell receptor beta chains reported below all come from one sample, sequenced in a study of cytomegalovirus exposure and HLA in healthy donors. A multiplex PCR was run with 60 Vbeta primers and 13 Jbeta primers. TCRdb's table, derived via immunoSEQ multiplex PCR, lists solely in-frame clones and lacks some. The top ten clones hold around 2.3% of a sample with 100,000 to 140,000 clones, over 70% of them seen once. Sequencing was performed on PBMCs. Source of these receptors: a man younger than 40 in good health and CMV-seronegative.

The J gene is TRBJ2-5, the V gene TRBV5-4, with 10 bases aligning to TRBD2. CDR3 size: 15 residues. V trimming: 0 bases; J trimming: 3 bases; junction bases outside the gene matches: 2. CDR1 SGHNT and CDR2 YYREEE come from the germline V gene (reference sequence). The CDR3 sequence: CASSLVLAGEETQYF. CDR3 DNA: TGTGCCAGCAGCTTGGTGCTAGCGGGAGAAGAGACCCAGTACTTC.

This clone turned up a few times. This chain links TRBV5-1 with TRBJ1-1; D may be TRBD1 (5 bases). Deletions cut 4 bases from V and 1 base from J, with 17 bases between. Per germline, CDR1 SGHRS and CDR2 YFSETQ. CDR3 length: 16 amino acids. CDR3 in DNA: TGCGCCAGCAGCCCGGGGGATCGCGCCCCGAACACTGAAGCTTTCTTT. Encoded protein: CASSPGDRAPNTEAFF. Supplemented by reference TRBV5-1 and TRBJ1-1, the full variable domain reads KAGVTQTPRYLIKTRGQQVTLSCSPISGHRSVSWYQQTPGQGLQFLFEYFSETQRNKGNFPGRFSGRQFSNSRSEMNVSTLELGDSALYLCASSPGDRAPNTEAFFGQGTRLTVV.

The J gene is TRBJ2-5, the V gene TRBV7-6; tentative D call: TRBD2 (6 bases). This CDR3 has 12 residues. V was cut by 8 bases and J by 2 bases, with 9 bases left in between. Germline V gives CDR1 SGHVS, CDR2 FNYEAQ. The CDR3 DNA reads as TGTGCCAGCGCTCGGGGGCAAGAGACCCAGTACTTC. Translated: CASARGQETQYF. The whole variable domain, remainder taken from reference TRBV7-6 and TRBJ2-5, is GAGVSQSPRYKVTKRGQDVALRCDPISGHVSLYWYRQALGQGPEFLTYFNYEAQQDKSGLPNDRFSAERPEGSISTLTIQRTEQRDSAMYRCASARGQETQYFGPGTRLLVL.

The gene calls are TRBV11-2 and TRBJ1-2, with a tentative D call TRBD1 (5 bases). V lost 0 bases and J lost 7, with 24 bases in between. Per the germline V gene, CDR1 is SGHAT and CDR2 is FQNNGV. The CDR3 sequence is 18 residues long. The DNA of the CDR3 is TGTGCCAGCAGCTTAGAACAGGCTCGAGGAATAGGGGCAGGTGGCTACACCTTC. It is translated as CASSLEQARGIGAGGYTF. Full variable domain (remainder filled in from reference TRBV11-2 and TRBJ1-2): EAGVAQSPRYKIIEKRQSVAFWCNPISGHATLYWYQQILGQGPKLLIQFQNNGVVDDSQLPKDRFSAERLKGVDSTLKIQPAKLEDSAVYLCASSLEQARGIGAGGYTFGSGTRLTVV.

This chain uses TRBV18 with TRBJ2-2; 11 bases match TRBD1. This CDR3 region has 16 residues. V dropped 5 bases and J dropped 5; count of bases not matched to a gene: 7. Per germline, CDR1 KGHSH and CDR2 LQKENI. This CDR3 is CASSSSGQGATGELFF. The CDR3, as DNA: TGTGCCAGCTCATCAAGTGGACAGGGGGCTACCGGGGAGCTGTTTTTT.

The rearrangement links TRBV7-3 to TRBJ2-3; 12 positions agree with TRBD2. From germline, CDR1 is SGHTA and CDR2 FQGTGA. This CDR3 has 15 residues. The ends lost 5 bases at V and 5 bases at J; junction bases unmatched: 5. The CDR3 protein is CASSLAGGRGDTQYF. CDR3 coding DNA: TGTGCCAGCAGCCTAGCGGGAGGGCGTGGAGATACGCAGTATTTT.

The rearrangement joins TRBV15 to TRBJ2-5, with D maybe TRBD1 (6 bases). Germline V gene data show CDR1 as LNHNV and CDR2 as YYDKDF (reference sequence). The CDR3 consists of 15 residues. The V gene lost 0 bases and the J gene lost 2 bases, with 10 bases spanning the gap. CDR3 sequence (DNA): TGTGCCACCAGCAGAGATAGGACAGATCAAGAGACCCAGTACTTC. Protein product: CATSRDRTDQETQYF.

The chain combines TRBV4-1 with TRBJ1-4; TRBD1 might be the D (6 bases). V gave up 4 bases and J gave up 4 bases, with 19 bases separating them. CDR3 length equals 17 residues. Germline V gene data show CDR1 as MGHRA and CDR2 as YSYEKL. The CDR3 sequence: CASSLRIRDMINEKLFF. Here the CDR3 DNA reads TGCGCCAGCAGCCTTCGAATCCGGGACATGATTAATGAAAAACTGTTTTTT.

This clone was recorded only once. J is TRBJ2-3 and V is TRBV6-4; possibly TRBD2 for D (6 bases). CDR3 length equals 14 residues. V was clipped by 0 bases and J by 5 bases, with 9 bases between them. From germline, CDR1 is MRHNA and CDR2 SNTAGT. CDR3: CASSDSPGGDTQYF. CDR3 DNA: TGTGCCAGCAGTGACTCTCCCGGGGGAGATACGCAGTATTTT.

The chain joins TRBV10-3 to TRBJ1-3; D unclear. CDR3 length: 16 amino acids. V was clipped by 2 bases and J by 4 bases, with 15 bases between them. Germline CDR1 and CDR2: ENHRY and SYGVKD. Here the CDR3 reads CAISEGHSLGGNTIYF. The CDR3, as DNA: TGTGCCATCAGTGAGGGGCATTCTCTTGGCGGAAACACCATATATTTT.

J is TRBJ1-2 and V is TRBV6-4; TRBD1 matches 9 bases. Germline V gives CDR1 MRHNA, CDR2 SNTAGT. Losses at the gene ends were 6 bases for V and 0 bases for J; bases not matched to a gene: 5. This CDR3 comprises 15 residues. The CDR3 reads CASSPGTGTNYGYTF. The CDR3 region has the DNA TGTGCCAGCAGCCCTGGGACAGGGACTAACTATGGCTACACCTTC.

V and J are TRBV19 and TRBJ1-2; D might be TRBD1 (6 bases). Germline CDR1 LNHDA, CDR2 SQIVND (reference sequence). The CDR3 is made up of 14 amino acids. V gave up 5 bases and J gave up 7 bases, with 17 bases separating them. The CDR3 protein is CASSLAGGQRGYTF. The CDR3, as DNA: TGTGCCAGTAGTCTGGCCGGGGGGCAGCGTGGCTACACCTTC.

This chain uses TRBV2 with TRBJ1-4; D ambiguous. This CDR3 has 15 amino acids. Germline values: CDR1 SNHLY, CDR2 FYNNEI. Trimming took 4 bases from V and 0 from J, leaving 9 bases between them. CDR3 sequence: CASSAYRATNEKLFF. As DNA, the CDR3 is TGTGCCAGCAGTGCTTACAGAGCAACTAATGAAAAACTGTTTTTT.

This clone was recorded a few times. V is TRBV2 and J is TRBJ2-3, with a tentative D call TRBD1 (6 bases). This CDR3 has 15 amino acids. Germline assignment: CDR1 SNHLY and CDR2 FYNNEI. The V end lost 5 bases, the J end lost 0 bases, and 12 bases lay between the germline ends. CDR3 amino acids: CASSPWGPSTDTQYF. Here the CDR3 DNA reads TGTGCCAGCAGTCCTTGGGGGCCTAGCACAGATACGCAGTATTTT.

As regards this clone: Different DNA sequences within this sample yield the same CDR3. The rearrangement uses TRBV6-5 and TRBJ2-2; D is undetermined. The V gene's germline CDR1 is MNHEY and CDR2 SVGAGI. V shed 2 bases and J shed 2 bases, with 6 bases lying between them. CDR3 length equals 14 residues. In DNA, the CDR3 is TGTGCCAGCAGTTACGGGCCAAACACCGGGGAGCTGTTTTTT. This sequence encodes CASSYGPNTGELFF.

The genes are TRBV29-1 and TRBJ2-5; 8 bases are shared with TRBD1. J lost 5 bases, V lost 5 bases, and 7 bases had no gene match. The CDR3 is 13 residues long. Germline lookup yields CDR1 SQVTM and CDR2 ANQGSEA. CDR3 bases: TGCAGCGTTTCTAGGCAGGGGGCTGAGACCCAGTACTTC. This sequence encodes CSVSRQGAETQYF.

The chain joins TRBV12-2 to TRBJ2-7; the DNA was not compared with TRBD1, the D call given in the table. TRBV12-2 is tagged as a pseudogene. The CDR3 is 15 residues long. CDR3 nucleotide sequence: TGTGCAAGTCGCTTAGGGGCCCCCCAGGTCCACGAGCAGTACTTC. Translated: CASRLGAPQVHEQYF.

The chain carries TRBV7-9 and TRBJ2-7, with unresolved D. Trimming left V 1 base short and J 2 bases short, with 9 bases between. The CDR3 runs 14 residues. Germline V lookup: CDR1 SEHNR, CDR2 FQNEAQ (reference sequence). CDR3 region: CASSLGAVPYEQYF. The CDR3 nucleotides read TGTGCCAGCAGCTTAGGGGCAGTTCCCTACGAGCAGTACTTC. Full variable domain (outside the CDR3, taken from reference TRBV7-9 and TRBJ2-7): DTGVSQNPRHKITKRGQNVTFRCDPISEHNRLYWYRQTLGQGPEFLTYFQNEAQLEKSRLLSDRFSAERPKGSFSTLEIQRTEQGDSAMYLCASSLGAVPYEQYFGPGTRLTVT.

A few counts support this clone. The rearrangement joins TRBV18 to TRBJ2-7, with 11 positions matching TRBD1. Germline V lookup: CDR1 KGHSH, CDR2 LQKENI. The CDR3 covers 15 residues. Trimming took 0 bases from V and 2 from J; bases not matched to a gene: 0. The DNA of the CDR3 is TGTGCCAGCTCACCACCGGGACAGGGGGCCTACGAGCAGTACTTC. It yields the protein CASSPPGQGAYEQYF.

The V gene is TRBV30, the J gene TRBJ2-7; a possible D gene is TRBD2 (6 bases). In germline, CDR1 is GTSNPN, CDR2 SVGIG (reference sequence). V was clipped by 5 bases and J by 2 bases, with 16 bases between them. CDR3 length: 14 amino acids. Here the CDR3 reads CAWAPGGIAYEQYF. In nucleotides, the CDR3 is TGTGCCTGGGCCCCAGGAGGGATAGCCTACGAGCAGTACTTC.

The rearrangement links TRBV11-1 to TRBJ2-5; the D gene is possibly TRBD1 (6 bases). The CDR3 sequence is 14 residues long. Between the trimmed V and J ends, which lost 1 base and 4 bases, there was a span of 10 bases. Germline lookup yields CDR1 SGHAT and CDR2 FQDESV (reference sequence). The CDR3 DNA reads TGTGCCAGCAGCTTAGGCAGGGGCGGAGAGACCCAGTACTTC. This sequence encodes CASSLGRGGETQYF. The whole variable domain, remainder taken from reference TRBV11-1 and TRBJ2-5, is EAEVAQSPRYKITEKSQAVAFWCDPISGHATLYWYRQILGQGPELLVQFQDESVVDDSQLPKDRFSAERLKGVDSTLKIQPAELGDSAMYLCASSLGRGGETQYFGPGTRLLVL.

This clone appeared a single time. This sequence joins TRBV28 and TRBJ2-1; 9 bases line up with TRBD1. Germline CDR1 and CDR2: MDHEN and SYDVKM. V lost 4 bases, J lost 10 bases, and 5 bases stayed unmatched. CDR3 size: 13 residues. The CDR3 loop reads CASSWGQGKEQFF. CDR3 in DNA: TGTGCCAGCAGTTGGGGACAGGGCAAAGAGCAGTTCTTC.

This rearrangement joins TRBV19 to TRBJ2-3, with TRBD2 matching 8 bases. The length of the CDR3 is 13 residues. After removal of 10 bases from V and 2 bases from J, the junction contained 5 bases not matched to a gene. Per germline, CDR1 LNHDA and CDR2 SQIVND (reference sequence). Here the CDR3 DNA reads TGTGCCACCGGGGGGGCGCACACAGATACGCAGTATTTT. Amino acid sequence: CATGGAHTDTQYF.